Below are 25 T cell receptor beta chains sequenced from a single sample in a study of identical twins. TCRdb reprocessed the 5' RACE reads with MiXCR, giving one entry per CDR3 protein. The repertoire holds hundreds of thousands of distinct CDR3 sequences, with around 6% as singletons. Source material: naive T cells sorted from blood. All receptors derive from a man younger than 35 in good health.

In this sample, this clonotype turned up a few times. The V and J genes are TRBV7-9 and TRBJ2-7; 10 bases line up with TRBD2. Germline CDR1 reads SEHNR; CDR2 reads FQNEAQ (reference sequence). V lost 3 bases and J lost 4; bases outside the gene matches: 6. This CDR3 region has 15 residues. The CDR3 nucleotides are TGTGCCAGCAGCTTTACTAGCGGGAACGAATACGAGCAGTACTTC. It encodes CASSFTSGNEYEQYF.

This clonotype was seen at least ten times. The chain employs TRBV6-5 and TRBJ1-1, with a tentative D call TRBD1 (5 bases). Germline CDR1 MNHEY, CDR2 SVGAGI. The CDR3 extends over 15 amino acids. V was trimmed by 0 bases and J by 6 bases, leaving 14 bases between them. The CDR3 coding sequence is TGTGCCAGCAGTTACTCTCCAGGGAGCCCGGCTGAAGCTTTCTTT. Translated, it gives CASSYSPGSPAEAFF.

This clonotype was picked up a small number of times. Here the CDR3 reads CASSHRDRVSNQPQHF. The CDR3 bases are TGTGCCAGCAGTCACCGGGACAGGGTTTCCAATCAGCCCCAGCATTTT. The chain has TRBV6-2 or TRBV6-3 and TRBJ1-5; 9 bases are a match to TRBD1. The V and J ends lost 5 bases and 3 bases, in that order; junction bases with no gene match: 8. The CDR3 loop spans 16 amino acids. Per the germline V gene, CDR1 is MNHEY and CDR2 is SVGEGT.

This clonotype occurred many times. The V gene is TRBV5-1, the J gene TRBJ2-1; D is perhaps TRBD1 (6 bases). The CDR3 is 13 amino acids. Germline loops: CDR1 SGHRS, CDR2 YFSETQ. The V end lost 0 bases, the J end lost 9 bases, and 10 bases lay between the germline ends. CDR3 nucleotide sequence: TGCGCCAGCAGCTTGGCCTTAGGGGGTGAGCAGTTCTTC. Encoded protein: CASSLALGGEQFF.

This clonotype was observed at least ten times. The chain uses TRBV11-3 and TRBJ2-1; tentatively, D is TRBD2 (6 bases). CDR1 and CDR2 (germline): SGHNT, YENEEA. The V end lost 0 bases, the J end lost 8 bases, and 17 bases lay between the germline ends. The CDR3 covers 16 residues. CDR3 nucleotide sequence: TGTGCCAGCAGCTTAGATCCGCCCGGAGGGCCCTATGAGCAGTTCTTC. It encodes CASSLDPPGGPYEQFF.

Only a few counts were recorded for this clonotype. This sequence joins TRBV7-7 and TRBJ2-3; TRBD2 aligns across 7 bases. V lost 2 bases to trimming and J lost 3 bases; unmatched junction nucleotides: 5. CDR1 SSHAT and CDR2 FNYEAQ come from the germline V gene (reference sequence). The CDR3 totals 15 residues. CDR3 protein: CASSLNPSGTDTQYF. The DNA of the CDR3 is TGTGCCAGCAGCTTAAACCCTAGCGGAACAGATACGCAGTATTTT.

The DNA for the CDR3 is TGTGCCAGCAGCTTAACCCGGTCCGTCAATCAGCCCCAGCATTTT. This encodes CASSLTRSVNQPQHF. This chain joins TRBV7-2 and TRBJ1-5; unclear D gene. The CDR3 extends over 15 amino acids. The V end was cut by 2 bases, the J end by 3 bases, with 11 bases between. CDR1 SGHTA and CDR2 FQGNSA come from the germline V gene. Supplemented by reference TRBV7-2 and TRBJ1-5, the full variable domain reads GAGVSQSPSNKVTEKGKDVELRCDPISGHTALYWYRQSLGQGLEFLIYFQGNSAPDKSGLPSDRFSAERTGGSVSTLTIQRTQQEDSAVYLCASSLTRSVNQPQHFGDGTRLSIL.

In this sample, this clonotype turned up a few times. The chain employs TRBV7-2 and TRBJ2-7, with D tentatively TRBD2 (5 bases). From germline, CDR1 is SGHTA and CDR2 FQGNSA. V shed 3 bases and J shed 2 bases, with 20 bases lying between them. The length of the CDR3 is 17 residues. CDR3 DNA sequence: TGTGCCAGCAGCTTCCCTGGCAATCGTCGGAGGACCTACGAGCAGTACTTC. It is translated as CASSFPGNRRRTYEQYF. Variable domain in full (rest from reference TRBV7-2 and TRBJ2-7): GAGVSQSPSNKVTEKGKDVELRCDPISGHTALYWYRQSLGQGLEFLIYFQGNSAPDKSGLPSDRFSAERTGGSVSTLTIQRTQQEDSAVYLCASSFPGNRRRTYEQYFGPGTRLTVT.

The chain is built from TRBV11-1 and TRBJ2-4, with a possible D match to TRBD1 (5 bases). V was cut by 3 bases and J by 11 bases, with 17 bases left in between. The CDR3 is made up of 14 amino acids. The germline V gene encodes CDR1 SGHAT and CDR2 FQDESV (reference sequence). The CDR3 is CASSFGRAKGVQYF. CDR3 in DNA: TGTGCCAGCAGCTTCGGTCGGGCGAAAGGGGTTCAGTACTTC.

This clonotype was observed many times. The chain combines TRBV20-1 with TRBJ2-5; TRBD2 agrees at 9 bases. V shed 3 bases, J shed 5 bases, and the junction held 10 bases outside the gene matches. CDR1 is DFQATT, CDR2 SNEGSKA, per germline (reference sequence). The CDR3 runs 15 residues. CDR3 amino acids: CSASPPGLAGETQYF. The CDR3 DNA reads as TGCAGTGCTAGCCCTCCGGGACTAGCAGGGGAGACCCAGTACTTC.

This clonotype has ten or more counts. The chain is built from TRBV12-3 or TRBV12-4 and TRBJ2-3; 9 bases align to TRBD1. The CDR3 spans 15 residues. V trimming: 8 bases; J trimming: 4 bases; junction bases outside the gene matches: 10. CDR3 sequence reads: CASGPPRQGADTQYF. For the CDR3, the DNA is TGTGCCAGCGGCCCCCCGAGACAGGGGGCAGATACGCAGTATTTT.

This chain uses TRBV7-8 with TRBJ2-7; D unresolved. In germline, CDR1 is SGHVS, CDR2 FQNEAQ. V was trimmed by 5 bases and J by 5 bases, leaving 16 bases between them. The CDR3 consists of 14 residues. The CDR3 DNA follows: TGTGCCAGCAGCCCACGAAGACCAAAGGACGAGCAGTACGTC. It translates to CASSPRRPKDEQYV.

The table lists this clonotype with many counts. CDR3 region: CASRQGSETQYF. In DNA form, the CDR3 reads TGCGCCAGCCGACAGGGGAGCGAGACCCAGTACTTC. The V gene is TRBV5-1, the J gene TRBJ2-5; 8 bases are a match to TRBD1. Germline assignment: CDR1 SGHRS and CDR2 YFSETQ. The V gene end was trimmed by 7 bases and the J gene end by 5 bases; junction bases not matched to a gene: 4. This CDR3 region has 12 residues.

V gene TRBV12-3 or TRBV12-4 combines with J gene TRBJ2-6, with TRBD1 identical over 7 bases. V was clipped by 10 bases and J by 3 bases; unmatched bases: 6. The CDR3 is 14 amino acids. The chain's CDR3 is CATSRGRGANVLTF. The CDR3 region has the DNA TGTGCCACATCAAGGGGGCGTGGGGCCAACGTCCTGACTTTC.

Turning to this clonotype: At one end the junction does not follow the germline gene, possibly because of a read error. This chain links TRBV5-1 with TRBJ2-1; D might be TRBD1 or TRBD2, each matching 5 bases. From germline, CDR1 is SGHRS and CDR2 YFSETQ. CDR3 length equals 16 residues. The CDR3 spells CAISANPGPSYNEQFF. The DNA of the CDR3 is TGCGCCATCAGCGCCAATCCGGGACCCAGCTACAATGAGCAGTTCTTC.

This clonotype has more than one count but fewer than ten. The gene calls are TRBV15 and TRBJ2-6; D remains unclear. The germline V gene has CDR1 LNHNV and CDR2 YYDKDF (reference sequence). The CDR3 has 17 residues. Trimming shortened V by 0 bases and J by 0 bases, and 9 bases separated the two germline ends. CDR3 DNA sequence: TGTGCCACCAGCAGAGACAGAGCCTCCTCTGGGGCCAACGTCCTGACTTTC. It translates to CATSRDRASSGANVLTF.

At least ten counts were recorded for this clonotype. The chain employs TRBV3-1 and TRBJ2-7; D gene uncertain. The ends were cut back, 1 base at V and 2 bases at J, with 9 bases in the middle. The CDR3 spans 14 residues. Germline-derived CDR1 and CDR2 are LGHDT and YNNKEL (reference sequence). CDR3 bases: TGTGCCAGCAGCCAAGCCGCAGGTGCCTACGAGCAGTACTTC. Translated, it gives CASSQAAGAYEQYF.

There are many counts of this clonotype. The CDR3 sequence is CASSLGGGYTYEQYF. CDR3 DNA: TGTGCCAGCAGTTTAGGAGGGGGCTATACCTACGAGCAGTACTTC. This sequence joins TRBV28 and TRBJ2-7; D is perhaps TRBD1 (7 bases). This CDR3 is built from 15 residues. Germline lookup yields CDR1 MDHEN and CDR2 SYDVKM. The V end lost 2 bases, the J end lost 2 bases, and 13 bases lay between the germline ends.

There are a few counts of this clonotype. V and J are TRBV9 and TRBJ1-1, with D hard to call. There are 13 residues in the CDR3. Trimming cost V 1 base and J 4 bases, with 8 bases left between them. Germline CDR1 SGDLS, CDR2 YYNGEE. CDR3 loop: CASSVSGRTEAFF. CDR3 in DNA: TGTGCCAGCAGCGTATCCGGGCGCACTGAAGCTTTCTTT.

This clonotype was counted ten times or more. This chain joins TRBV29-1 and TRBJ2-4; no clear D. In germline, CDR1 is SQVTM, CDR2 ANQGSEA. This CDR3 is 11 amino acids long. V was clipped by 7 bases and J by 9 bases, with 13 bases between them. The CDR3 loop reads CSAGPQGIQYF. The CDR3 DNA is TGCAGCGCCGGACCCCAAGGCATTCAGTACTTC.

This clonotype was detected ten times or more. The CDR3 DNA follows: TGTGCCAGCAGTGAAGGGCCGAGTTACCAAGAGACCCAGTACTTC. Translation: CASSEGPSYQETQYF. The V gene is TRBV2, the J gene TRBJ2-5; D unresolved. CDR1 SNHLY and CDR2 FYNNEI come from the germline V gene. CDR3 length: 15 amino acids. Trimming shortened V by 1 base and J by 0 bases, and 9 bases separated the two germline ends.

This clonotype has a handful of counts. The chain recombines TRBV19 with TRBJ1-3; no clear D. Germline CDR1 LNHDA, CDR2 SQIVND (reference sequence). V was shortened by 8 bases and J by 4 bases, with 12 bases between the two germline ends. This CDR3 region has 13 residues. As DNA, the CDR3 is TGTGCCAGTCAAATGATTTTGGGAAACACCATATATTTT. Its translation is CASQMILGNTIYF.

This clonotype was counted ten times or more. V gene TRBV15 combines with J gene TRBJ2-5; D remains unclear. This CDR3 contains 16 residues. Germline CDR1 and CDR2: LNHNV and YYDKDF (reference sequence). V gave up 0 bases and J gave up 2 bases, with 13 bases separating them. The CDR3 loop is CATSRDSFKSQETQYF. Written as DNA, the CDR3 is TGTGCCACCAGCAGAGATAGTTTTAAGTCGCAAGAGACCCAGTACTTC.

This clonotype has a handful of counts. The V gene is TRBV20-1, the J gene TRBJ2-1; D remains ambiguous. There are 15 residues in the CDR3. Deletions cut 6 bases from V and 13 bases from J, with 28 bases between. Germline-derived CDR1 and CDR2 are DFQATT and SNEGSKA (reference sequence). The CDR3 DNA follows: TGCAGTGCCCACCGGGCGGACGGTTCAGAACTGGGACAGTTCTTC. As protein: CSAHRADGSELGQFF.

The chain employs TRBV3-1 and TRBJ2-1, with a possible D match to TRBD2 (5 bases). This CDR3 has 15 residues. Germline assignment: CDR1 LGHDT and CDR2 YNNKEL (reference sequence). V lost 2 bases and J lost 5, with 13 bases in between. The CDR3 region has the DNA TGTGCCAGCAGCCAATTAGCGATAGGTCACAATGAGCAGTTCTTC. Protein: CASSQLAIGHNEQFF.